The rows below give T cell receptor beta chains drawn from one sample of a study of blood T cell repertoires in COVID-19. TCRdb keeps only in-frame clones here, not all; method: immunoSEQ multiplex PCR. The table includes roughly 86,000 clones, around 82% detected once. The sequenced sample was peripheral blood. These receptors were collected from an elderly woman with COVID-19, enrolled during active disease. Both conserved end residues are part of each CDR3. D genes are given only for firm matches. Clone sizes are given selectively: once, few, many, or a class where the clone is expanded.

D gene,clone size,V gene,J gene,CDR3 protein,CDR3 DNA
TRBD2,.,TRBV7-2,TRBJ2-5,CASSLALAGGRQETQYF,TGTGCCAGCAGCTTAGCGCTAGCGGGGGGGCGCCAAGAGACCCAGTACTTC
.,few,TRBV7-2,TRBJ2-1,CASSPLVNEQFF,TGTGCCAGCAGCCCGTTAGTAAATGAGCAGTTCTTC
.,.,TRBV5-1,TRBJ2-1,CASSPSGDNEQFF,TGCGCCAGCAGCCCCTCAGGGGACAATGAGCAGTTCTTC
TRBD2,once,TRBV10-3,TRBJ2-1,CATQTSGGGSWEQFF,TGTGCCACCCAGACTAGCGGGGGGGGATCTTGGGAGCAGTTCTTC
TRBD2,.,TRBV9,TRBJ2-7,CASSVERAGGSSYEQYF,TGTGCCAGCAGCGTAGAGCGAGCGGGGGGGTCCTCCTACGAGCAGTACTTC
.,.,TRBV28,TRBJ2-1,CASSLNGDIRREQFF,TGTGCCAGCAGTTTAAACGGGGACATACGGCGGGAGCAGTTCTTC
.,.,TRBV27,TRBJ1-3,CASSSNGGSGNTIYF,TGTGCCAGCAGCTCTAATGGCGGATCTGGAAACACCATATATTTT
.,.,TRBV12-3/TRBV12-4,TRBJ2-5,CASSPQGPETQYF,TGTGCCAGCAGTCCTCAGGGTCCGGAGACCCAGTACTTC
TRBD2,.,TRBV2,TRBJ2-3,CASRPLRGSGRTDTQYF,TGTGCCAGCAGACCCCTGAGGGGGAGCGGGAGAACAGATACGCAGTATTTT
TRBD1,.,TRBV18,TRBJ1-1,CASSGQGGTEAFF,TGTGCCAGCTCTGGACAGGGAGGCACTGAAGCTTTCTTT
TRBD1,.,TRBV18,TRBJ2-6,CASSPIKGGETTF,TGTGCCAGCTCACCAATCAAAGGGGGCGAAACGACTTTC
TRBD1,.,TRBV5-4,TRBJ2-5,CASSRTGEETQYF,TGTGCCAGCAGCAGGACAGGGGAAGAGACCCAGTACTTC
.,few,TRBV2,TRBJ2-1,CASSELATPGFF,TGTGCCAGCAGTGAACTGGCGACCCCGGGGTTCTTC
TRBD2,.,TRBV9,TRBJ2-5,CASSVGGRSPETQYF,TGTGCCAGCAGCGTGGGAGGGCGAAGTCCAGAGACCCAGTACTTC
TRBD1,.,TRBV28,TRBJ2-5,CASSTGTGKETQYF,TGTGCCAGCAGTACCGGGACAGGGAAAGAGACCCAGTACTTC
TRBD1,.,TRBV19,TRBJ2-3,CASKGTGGFTDTQYF,TGTGCCAGTAAGGGGACAGGGGGTTTCACAGATACGCAGTATTTT
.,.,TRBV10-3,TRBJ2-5,CAISESGEREETQYF,TGTGCCATCAGTGAGTCTGGGGAACGGGAGGAGACCCAGTACTTC
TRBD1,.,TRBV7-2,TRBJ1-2,CASSFREGALYGYTF,TGTGCCAGCAGCTTCCGGGAGGGGGCGTTATATGGCTACACCTTC
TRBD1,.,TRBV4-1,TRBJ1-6,CASSQDWDRRNSPLHF,TGCGCCAGCAGCCAAGATTGGGACAGGAGAAATTCACCCCTCCACTTT
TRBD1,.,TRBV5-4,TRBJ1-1,CASNHRTGDTEAFF,TGTGCCAGCAACCATCGTACAGGGGACACTGAAGCTTTCTTT
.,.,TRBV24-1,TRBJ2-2,CATSDVYSTGELFF,TGTGCCACCAGTGACGTATACAGCACCGGGGAGCTGTTTTTT
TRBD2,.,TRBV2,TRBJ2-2,CASSVAGVAIDGELFF,TGTGCCAGCAGTGTCGCGGGGGTGGCTATTGACGGGGAGCTGTTTTTT
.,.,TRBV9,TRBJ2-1,CASSAVYDEQFF,TGTGCCAGCAGCGCGGTGTATGATGAGCAGTTCTTC
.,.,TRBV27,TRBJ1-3,CASSWASPSSGNTIYF,TGTGCCAGCAGTTGGGCCTCCCCGAGCTCTGGAAACACCATATATTTT
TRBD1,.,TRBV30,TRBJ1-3,CAWSWDSTSGNTIYF,TGTGCCTGGAGTTGGGACAGCACCTCTGGAAACACCATATATTTT
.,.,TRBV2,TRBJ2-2,CASNLIGGPGELFF,TGTGCCAGCAATCTAATCGGGGGGCCCGGGGAGCTGTTTTTT
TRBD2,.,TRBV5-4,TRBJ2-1,CASSLGLAGYNEQFF,TGTGCCAGCAGCCTGGGACTAGCGGGGTACAATGAGCAGTTCTTC
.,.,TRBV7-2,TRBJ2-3,CASSLSSSTDTQYF,TGTGCCAGCAGCTTAAGTAGCAGCACAGATACGCAGTATTTT
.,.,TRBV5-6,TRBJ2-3,CASSRRGGTDTQYF,TGTGCCAGCAGCCGCAGGGGTGGTACAGATACGCAGTATTTT
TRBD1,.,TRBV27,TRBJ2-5,CASSYRDSIQETQYF,TGTGCCAGCAGTTACCGGGACAGCATCCAAGAGACCCAGTACTTC
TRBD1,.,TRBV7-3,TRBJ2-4,CASSPTGGEDIQYF,TGTGCCAGCAGCCCGACAGGGGGCGAGGACATTCAGTACTTC
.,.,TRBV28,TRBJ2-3,CASSLPGRTDTQYF,TGTGCCAGCAGCCTTCCAGGTCGCACAGATACGCAGTATTTT
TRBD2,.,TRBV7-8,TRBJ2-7,CASSLLRLAGGHYEQYF,TGTGCCAGCAGCCTACTAAGACTAGCGGGAGGCCACTACGAGCAGTACTTC
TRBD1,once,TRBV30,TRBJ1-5,CAWGDSRRPQHF,TGTGCCTGGGGGGACAGCCGTCGGCCCCAGCATTTT
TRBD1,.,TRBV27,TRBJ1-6,CASSLSWRGQDNSPLHF,TGTGCCAGCAGTTTATCGTGGAGGGGGCAGGATAATTCACCCCTCCACTTT
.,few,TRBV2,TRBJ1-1,CASSGVGGDTEAFF,TGTGCCAGCAGCGGGGTCGGAGGAGACACTGAAGCTTTCTTT
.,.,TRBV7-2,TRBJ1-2,CASSLMLDTYGYTF,TGTGCCAGCAGCTTAATGTTGGACACCTATGGCTACACCTTC
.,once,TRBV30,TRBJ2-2,CAWTPGTGELFF,TGTGCCTGGACTCCAGGGACCGGGGAGCTGTTTTTT
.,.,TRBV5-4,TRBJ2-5,CASSLQGGEGETQYF,TGTGCCAGCAGCTTGCAGGGGGGTGAGGGAGAGACCCAGTACTTC
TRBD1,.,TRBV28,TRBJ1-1,CASTSDRGPWGTEAFF,TGTGCCAGCACCTCCGACAGGGGGCCATGGGGCACTGAAGCTTTCTTT
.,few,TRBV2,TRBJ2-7,CASARGDTYEQYF,TGTGCCAGCGCTCGGGGAGATACCTACGAGCAGTACTTC
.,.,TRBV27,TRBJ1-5,CATSPQDYSNQPQHF,TGTGCCACATCTCCGCAGGACTATAGCAATCAGCCCCAGCATTTT
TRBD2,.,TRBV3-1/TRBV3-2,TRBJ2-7,CASSFLAGVYEQYF,TGTGCCAGCAGCTTCCTAGCGGGAGTCTACGAGCAGTACTTC
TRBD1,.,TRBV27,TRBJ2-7,CASSPRPGQGPYEQYF,TGTGCCAGCAGTCCTCGTCCCGGACAGGGCCCCTACGAGCAGTACTTC
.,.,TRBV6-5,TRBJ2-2,CASTPWAPNTGELFF,TGTGCCAGCACCCCCTGGGCGCCGAACACCGGGGAGCTGTTTTTT
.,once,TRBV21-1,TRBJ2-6,CASRPGQGPPPNVLTF,TGTGCCAGCAGGCCCGGACAGGGGCCTCCTCCCAACGTCCTGACTTTC
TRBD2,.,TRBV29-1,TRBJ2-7,CSVVSQREYEQYF,TGCAGCGTTGTATCCCAGCGGGAGTATGAGCAGTACTTC
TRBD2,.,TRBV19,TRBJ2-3,CASSIDLLAGVADTQYF,TGTGCCAGTAGTATAGATCTCCTAGCGGGAGTGGCAGATACGCAGTATTTT
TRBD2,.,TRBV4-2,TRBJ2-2,CASSQASASGGFFNTGELFF,TGTGCCAGCAGCCAAGCTTCGGCTAGCGGGGGGTTTTTTAACACCGGGGAGCTGTTTTTT
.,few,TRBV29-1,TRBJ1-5,CSVGGDADQPQHF,TGCAGCGTAGGAGGGGACGCTGATCAGCCCCAGCATTTT
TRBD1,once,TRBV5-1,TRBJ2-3,CASSWGTGEDTQYF,TGCGCCAGCAGCTGGGGGACAGGGGAAGATACGCAGTATTTT
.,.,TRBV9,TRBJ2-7,CASSVATGEQYF,TGTGCCAGCAGCGTAGCTACTGGCGAGCAGTACTTC